This T cell receptor (beta chain) was obtained from a study of control samples from healthy donors and cancer patients. Sequencing was performed with immunoSEQ multiplex PCR; in TCRdb, only in-frame clones are kept and a portion is missing. The table records about 86,000 clones, approximately 93% of them present only once. The sequenced sample consisted of blood. This clonotype originated in a woman between 25 and 40 years old in good health.

The CDR3 DNA follows: TGTGCCAGCAGTTCTGACCAAAAATATGGCTACACCTTC. Residues: CASSSDQKYGYTF. The chain is built from TRBV12-3 or TRBV12-4 and TRBJ1-2; D is uncertain. This CDR3 spans 13 amino acids. The V and J ends lost 4 bases and 5 bases respectively, with 11 bases between them.